The 19 T cell receptor beta chains listed next were all sequenced from one sample in a study of T cell responses to AZD1222 COVID-19 vaccine. Using immunoSEQ multiplex PCR, the repertoire was profiled, and TCRdb retains in-frame clones only, with some absent. The data hold about 110,000 clones, with more than 90% observed a single time. The source material was peripheral blood, sampled 28 days after the second AZD1222 dose. Source of these receptors: an adult who received the AZD1222 COVID-19 vaccine.

CDR3: CASSRDWTGNSPLHF. CDR3 bases: TGTGCCAGCAGCCGAGACTGGACAGGAAATTCACCCCTCCACTTT. The chain has TRBV5-4 and TRBJ1-6, with 7 bases identical to TRBD1. J gave up 7 bases and V 4 bases, and 8 bases lay outside the gene matches. CDR1 and CDR2 from the germline V gene are SGHNT and YYREEE (reference sequence). The CDR3 sequence is 15 residues long.

The rearrangement links TRBV10-3 to TRBJ2-7, with D possibly matching TRBD1 (7 bases). The ends were cut back, 2 bases at V and 4 bases at J, with 12 bases in the middle. Germline CDR1 ENHRY, CDR2 SYGVKD. This CDR3 is built from 14 residues. This CDR3 reads CAISEAGGRYEQYF. The CDR3 DNA sequence: TGTGCCATCAGTGAGGCAGGGGGGCGGTACGAGCAGTACTTC.

V and J are TRBV5-1 and TRBJ2-3; D is undetermined. The CDR3 contains 13 residues. V dropped 0 bases and J dropped 6 bases, with 8 bases sitting between them. Germline V gene lookup returns CDR1 SGHRS and CDR2 YFSETQ. DNA for the CDR3: TGCGCCAGCAGCTTGGAGGGCTGGGATACGCAGTATTTT. The encoded protein is CASSLEGWDTQYF.

The chain carries TRBV19 and TRBJ2-2, with no clear D. The V gene lost 5 bases and the J gene lost 5 bases, with 9 bases spanning the gap. The germline V gene encodes CDR1 LNHDA and CDR2 SQIVND (reference sequence). The length of the CDR3 is 13 residues. The CDR3 sequence is CASSRKITGELFF. The CDR3 coding sequence is TGTGCCAGTAGTCGGAAAATTACCGGGGAGCTGTTTTTT.

This clone was seen only once. The CDR3 DNA reads TGCGCCAGCATTTCTGGGGGGTACGAGCAGTACTTC. Translation gives CASISGGYEQYF. The rearrangement uses TRBV5-1 and TRBJ2-7; D may be TRBD2 (6 bases). This CDR3 spans 12 amino acids. CDR1 and CDR2 from the germline V gene are SGHRS and YFSETQ. The V and J ends lost 6 bases and 4 bases respectively, with 11 bases between them. The whole variable domain, remainder taken from reference TRBV5-1 and TRBJ2-7, is KAGVTQTPRYLIKTRGQQVTLSCSPISGHRSVSWYQQTPGQGLQFLFEYFSETQRNKGNFPGRFSGRQFSNSRSEMNVSTLELGDSALYLCASISGGYEQYFGPGTRLTVT.

The chain combines TRBV7-2 with TRBJ2-1, with D unresolved. The CDR3 has 15 amino acids. The germline gives CDR1 SGHTA, CDR2 FQGNSA. Between the trimmed V and J ends, which lost 5 bases and 4 bases, there was a span of 15 bases. Written as DNA, the CDR3 is TGTGCCAGCAGCGCCTCTGTCCCCCTGTACAATGAGCAGTTCTTC. Translation gives CASSASVPLYNEQFF.

The chain combines TRBV9 with TRBJ2-3; 10 nucleotides agree with TRBD2. CDR1 is SGDLS, CDR2 YYNGEE, per germline. V shed 3 bases and J 5 bases; nucleotides not matched to a gene: 6. This CDR3 contains 15 residues. The DNA for the CDR3 is TGTGCCAGCAGCGCGAGCGGGGGGGAATTAGATACGCAGTATTTT. This translates into CASSASGGELDTQYF.

The chain has TRBV19 and TRBJ2-1; 7 positions match TRBD1. CDR3 size: 16 residues. Germline trimming cut 2 bases from V and 4 bases from J; bases unmatched to any gene: 8. Germline V lookup: CDR1 LNHDA, CDR2 SQIVND (reference sequence). This chain's CDR3 is CASSIPPSQGYNEQFF. CDR3 sequence (DNA): TGTGCCAGTAGTATACCGCCCTCACAGGGGTACAATGAGCAGTTCTTC. The full variable domain, completed using reference TRBV19 and TRBJ2-1, is DGGITQSPKYLFRKEGQNVTLSCEQNLNHDAMYWYRQDPGQGLRLIYYSQIVNDFQKGDIAEGYSVSREKKESFPLTVTSAQKNPTAFYLCASSIPPSQGYNEQFFGPGTRLTVL.

The J gene is TRBJ2-5, the V gene TRBV4-1; 9 bases are a match to TRBD1. Trimming cost V 3 bases and J 5 bases; bases outside gene matches: 4. This CDR3 spans 14 amino acids. Per germline, CDR1 MGHRA and CDR2 YSYEKL. This CDR3 reads CASSQGQGLETQYF. CDR3 nucleotides: TGCGCCAGCAGCCAGGGACAGGGTCTGGAGACCCAGTACTTC.

Comment on this clone: The sample contains more than one DNA sequence encoding this CDR3. The V and J genes are TRBV5-6 and TRBJ1-4; no clear D gene. Germline V CDR1 and CDR2: SGHDT, YYEEEE. With 0 bases removed from V and 7 bases from J, the gap between germline ends came to 7 bases. CDR3 length equals 13 residues. The CDR3 loop reads CASSLGRGEKLFF. The CDR3 DNA is TGTGCCAGCAGCTTGGGCCGGGGTGAAAAACTGTTTTTT.

As concerns this clone: Other DNA sequences in the same sample also yield this CDR3. As DNA, the CDR3 is TGCAGCACCGGAGATTTGACTGAAGCTTTCTTT. Translated: CSTGDLTEAFF. The chain recombines TRBV29-1 with TRBJ1-1; D call uncertain. CDR1 is SQVTM and CDR2 is ANQGSEA in the germline V gene. CDR3 length: 11 amino acids. V lost 8 bases and J 5 bases, leaving 12 bases between the germline ends.

The chain uses TRBV29-1 and TRBJ2-7; D is possibly TRBD1 or TRBD2 (5 bases each). Germline V gives CDR1 SQVTM, CDR2 ANQGSEA. Trimming took 6 bases from V and 1 from J, leaving 13 bases between them. This CDR3 has 13 amino acids. Written as DNA, the CDR3 is TGCAGCGTCGGGACCTCGGCGTCCTACGAGCAGTACTTC. It encodes CSVGTSASYEQYF.

V and J are TRBV28 and TRBJ1-1; D not certain. Per germline, CDR1 MDHEN and CDR2 SYDVKM. The V end was cut by 1 base, the J end by 4 bases, with 4 bases between. This CDR3 region has 12 residues. CDR3: CASSLLSTEAFF. The CDR3 bases are TGTGCCAGCAGTTTATTGAGCACTGAAGCTTTCTTT. Based on the CDR3 plus reference TRBV28 and TRBJ1-1, the full variable domain is DVKVTQSSRYLVKRTGEKVFLECVQDMDHENMFWYRQDPGLGLRLIYFSYDVKMKEKGDIPEGYSVSREKKERFSLILESASTNQTSMYLCASSLLSTEAFFGQGTRLTVV.

V and J are TRBV11-2 and TRBJ2-5; 10 nucleotides agree with TRBD2. Germline CDR1 is SGHAT and CDR2 is FQNNGV. The CDR3 is 16 amino acids. Germline trimming cut 1 base from V and 4 bases from J; bases unmatched to any gene: 6. CDR3 protein: CASSLVSGGEAETQYF. The CDR3 coding sequence is TGTGCCAGCAGCTTAGTGAGCGGGGGGGAGGCAGAGACCCAGTACTTC.

The V and J genes are TRBV5-1 and TRBJ1-1, with 8 nucleotides matching TRBD1. The germline gives CDR1 SGHRS, CDR2 YFSETQ. The J segment lost 13 bases and the V segment lost 4 bases, leaving 9 bases of the junction unmatched. CDR3 size: 12 residues. CDR3 residues: CASSETGTGHFF. The CDR3 DNA follows: TGCGCCAGCAGCGAAACCGGGACAGGTCATTTCTTT.

The chain joins TRBV10-3 to TRBJ2-5, with D possibly matching TRBD2 (6 bases). The V gene's germline CDR1 is ENHRY and CDR2 SYGVKD. This CDR3 region has 12 residues. The ends were cut back, 4 bases at V and 4 bases at J, with 7 bases in the middle. As DNA, the CDR3 is TGTGCCATCAGTGTGGGGGGAGAGACCCAGTACTTC. Translating it yields CAISVGGETQYF.

In its sample, this clone was seen a few times. The rearrangement links TRBV14 to TRBJ1-2; D is unresolved. The CDR3 totals 13 residues. The germline V gene encodes CDR1 SGHDN and CDR2 FVKESK. With 4 bases removed from V and 0 bases from J, the gap between germline ends came to 6 bases. The CDR3 nucleotides read TGTGCCAGCAGCCTGCAGACTAACTATGGCTACACCTTC. This codes for CASSLQTNYGYTF. The complete variable domain, with remaining parts taken from reference TRBV14 and TRBJ1-2, reads EAGVTQFPSHSVIEKGQTVTLRCDPISGHDNLYWYRRVMGKEIKFLLHFVKESKQDESGMPNNRFLAERTGGTYSTLKVQPAELEDSGVYFCASSLQTNYGYTFGSGTRLTVV.

The rearrangement uses TRBV2 and TRBJ1-1, with 8 bases aligning to TRBD1. Germline V gene data show CDR1 as SNHLY and CDR2 as FYNNEI. With 8 bases clipped from V and 8 bases from J, the junction kept 7 bases outside the gene matches. The CDR3 spans 12 residues. DNA for the CDR3: TGTGCCAGCGGAGGGAACAGGGGGGAAGCTTTCTTT. Translation: CASGGNRGEAFF.

The chain employs TRBV19 and TRBJ1-2; perhaps TRBD1 as D (5 bases). V was pared by 10 bases and J by 3 bases, with 15 bases between. The CDR3 loop spans 13 amino acids. Per the germline V gene, CDR1 is LNHDA and CDR2 is SQIVND (reference sequence). CDR3 coding DNA: TGTGCCACAAAGGAGGGGTCAGACTATGGCTACACCTTC. The encoded protein is CATKEGSDYGYTF.